This TCR beta chain was observed in a study of T cells after posttransplantation cyclophosphamide. The CDR3 spans 15 residues. Germline V gene data show CDR1 as SGHRS and CDR2 as YFSETQ. Losses at the gene ends were 4 bases for V and 4 bases for J; bases not matched to a gene: 7. The method was immunoSEQ multiplex PCR; TCRdb's version includes in-frame clones alone and lacks a portion of them. The sample consists of about 21,000 clones, 87% of them appearing once. A marrow graft followed busulfan-fludarabine conditioning, with cyclophosphamide on days +3 and +4. The receptor's source is a female patient aged 40 to 50 who received an allogeneic stem cell transplant from a related donor, was CMV-positive, and had no GVHD. Some T cells may possibly be graft donor cells. The V and J genes are TRBV5-1 and TRBJ2-5, with 10 bases aligning to TRBD1. The sequencing here drew on PBMCs, taken after allogeneic stem cell transplant with posttransplant cyclophosphamide. CDR3 coding DNA: TGCGCCAGCAGCCCGACAGGGGGCGGGCTAGAGACCCAGTACTTC. Amino acids: CASSPTGGGLETQYF.